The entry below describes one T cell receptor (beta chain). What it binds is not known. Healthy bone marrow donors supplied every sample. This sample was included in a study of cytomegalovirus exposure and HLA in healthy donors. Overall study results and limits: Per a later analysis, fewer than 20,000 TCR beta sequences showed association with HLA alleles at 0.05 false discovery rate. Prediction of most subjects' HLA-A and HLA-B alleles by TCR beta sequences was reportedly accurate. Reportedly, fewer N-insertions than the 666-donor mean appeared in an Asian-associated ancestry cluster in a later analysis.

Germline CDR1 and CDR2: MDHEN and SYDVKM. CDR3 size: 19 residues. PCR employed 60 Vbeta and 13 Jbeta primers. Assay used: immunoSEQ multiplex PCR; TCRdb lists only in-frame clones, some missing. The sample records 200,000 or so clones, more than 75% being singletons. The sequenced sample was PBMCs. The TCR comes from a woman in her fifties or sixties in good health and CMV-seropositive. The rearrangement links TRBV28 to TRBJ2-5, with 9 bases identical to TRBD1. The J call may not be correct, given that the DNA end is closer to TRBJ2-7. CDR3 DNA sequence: TGTGCCAGCAGTCCCTCGGGGGACAGGGCCTTTCTCTCGCTACGCGAGCAGTACTTC. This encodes CASSPSGDRAFLSLREQYF.